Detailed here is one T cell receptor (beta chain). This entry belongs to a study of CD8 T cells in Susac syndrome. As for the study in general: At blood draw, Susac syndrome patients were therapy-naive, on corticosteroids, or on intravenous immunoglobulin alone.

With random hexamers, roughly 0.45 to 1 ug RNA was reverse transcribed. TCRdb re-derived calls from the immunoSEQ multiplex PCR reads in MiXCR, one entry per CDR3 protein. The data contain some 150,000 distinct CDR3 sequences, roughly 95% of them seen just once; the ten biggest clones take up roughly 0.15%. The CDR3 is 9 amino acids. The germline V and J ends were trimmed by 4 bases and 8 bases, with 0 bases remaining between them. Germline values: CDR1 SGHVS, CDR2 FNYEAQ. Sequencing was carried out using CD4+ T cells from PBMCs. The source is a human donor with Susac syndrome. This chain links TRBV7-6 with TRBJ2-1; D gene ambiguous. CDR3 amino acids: CASSYEQFF. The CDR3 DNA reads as TGTGCCAGCAGCTATGAGCAGTTCTTC.